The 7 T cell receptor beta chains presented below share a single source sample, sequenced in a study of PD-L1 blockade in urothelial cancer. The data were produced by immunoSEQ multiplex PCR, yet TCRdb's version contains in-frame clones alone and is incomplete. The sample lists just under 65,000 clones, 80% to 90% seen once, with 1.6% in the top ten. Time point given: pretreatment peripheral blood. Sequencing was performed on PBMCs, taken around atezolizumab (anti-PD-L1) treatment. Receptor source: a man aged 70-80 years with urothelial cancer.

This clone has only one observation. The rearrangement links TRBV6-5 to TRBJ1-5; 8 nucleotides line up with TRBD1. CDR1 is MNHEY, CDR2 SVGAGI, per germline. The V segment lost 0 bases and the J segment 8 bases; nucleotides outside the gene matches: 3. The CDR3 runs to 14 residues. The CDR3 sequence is CASSYSGQGEPQHF. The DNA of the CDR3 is TGTGCCAGCAGTTACTCAGGACAGGGAGAGCCCCAGCATTTT.

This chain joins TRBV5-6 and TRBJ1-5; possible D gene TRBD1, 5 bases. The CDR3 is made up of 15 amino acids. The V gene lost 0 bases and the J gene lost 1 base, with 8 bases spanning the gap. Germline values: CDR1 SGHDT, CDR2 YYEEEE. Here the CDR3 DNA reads TGTGCCAGCAGCTTGGGGGGGAGGAGCAATCAGCCCCAGCATTTT. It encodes CASSLGGRSNQPQHF.

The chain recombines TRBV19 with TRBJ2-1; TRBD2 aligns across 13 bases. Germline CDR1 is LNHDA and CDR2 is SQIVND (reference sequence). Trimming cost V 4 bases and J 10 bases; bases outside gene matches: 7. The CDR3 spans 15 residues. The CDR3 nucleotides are TGTGCCAGTAGTACGGGACTAGCGGGGAGGGAAGAGCAGTTCTTC. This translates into CASSTGLAGREEQFF.

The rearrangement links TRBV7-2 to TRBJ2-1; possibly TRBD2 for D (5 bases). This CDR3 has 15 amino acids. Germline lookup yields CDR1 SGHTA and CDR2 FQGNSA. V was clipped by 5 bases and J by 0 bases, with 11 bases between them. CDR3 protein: CASSRGGSSYNEQFF. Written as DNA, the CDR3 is TGTGCCAGCAGCCGCGGTGGGAGCTCCTACAATGAGCAGTTCTTC.

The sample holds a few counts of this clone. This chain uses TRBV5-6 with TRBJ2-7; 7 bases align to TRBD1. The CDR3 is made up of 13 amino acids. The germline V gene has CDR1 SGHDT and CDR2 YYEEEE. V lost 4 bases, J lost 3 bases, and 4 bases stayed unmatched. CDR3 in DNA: TGTGCCAGCAGCCCGGGACAGCTCTACGAGCAGTACTTC. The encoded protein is CASSPGQLYEQYF.

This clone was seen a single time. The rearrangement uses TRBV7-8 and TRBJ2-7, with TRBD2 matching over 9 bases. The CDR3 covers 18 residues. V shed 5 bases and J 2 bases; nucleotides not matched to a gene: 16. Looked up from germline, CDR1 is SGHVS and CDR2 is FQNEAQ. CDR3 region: CASSPTRLGLARTYEQYF. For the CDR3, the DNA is TGTGCCAGCAGCCCGACGAGGCTCGGACTAGCGAGAACCTACGAGCAGTACTTC.

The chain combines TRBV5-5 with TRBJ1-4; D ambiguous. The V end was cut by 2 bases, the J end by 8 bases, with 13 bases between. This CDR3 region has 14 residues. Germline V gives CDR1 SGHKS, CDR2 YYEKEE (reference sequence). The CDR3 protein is CASSLPDIREKLFF. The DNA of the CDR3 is TGTGCCAGCAGCTTACCCGACATAAGGGAAAAACTGTTTTTT.